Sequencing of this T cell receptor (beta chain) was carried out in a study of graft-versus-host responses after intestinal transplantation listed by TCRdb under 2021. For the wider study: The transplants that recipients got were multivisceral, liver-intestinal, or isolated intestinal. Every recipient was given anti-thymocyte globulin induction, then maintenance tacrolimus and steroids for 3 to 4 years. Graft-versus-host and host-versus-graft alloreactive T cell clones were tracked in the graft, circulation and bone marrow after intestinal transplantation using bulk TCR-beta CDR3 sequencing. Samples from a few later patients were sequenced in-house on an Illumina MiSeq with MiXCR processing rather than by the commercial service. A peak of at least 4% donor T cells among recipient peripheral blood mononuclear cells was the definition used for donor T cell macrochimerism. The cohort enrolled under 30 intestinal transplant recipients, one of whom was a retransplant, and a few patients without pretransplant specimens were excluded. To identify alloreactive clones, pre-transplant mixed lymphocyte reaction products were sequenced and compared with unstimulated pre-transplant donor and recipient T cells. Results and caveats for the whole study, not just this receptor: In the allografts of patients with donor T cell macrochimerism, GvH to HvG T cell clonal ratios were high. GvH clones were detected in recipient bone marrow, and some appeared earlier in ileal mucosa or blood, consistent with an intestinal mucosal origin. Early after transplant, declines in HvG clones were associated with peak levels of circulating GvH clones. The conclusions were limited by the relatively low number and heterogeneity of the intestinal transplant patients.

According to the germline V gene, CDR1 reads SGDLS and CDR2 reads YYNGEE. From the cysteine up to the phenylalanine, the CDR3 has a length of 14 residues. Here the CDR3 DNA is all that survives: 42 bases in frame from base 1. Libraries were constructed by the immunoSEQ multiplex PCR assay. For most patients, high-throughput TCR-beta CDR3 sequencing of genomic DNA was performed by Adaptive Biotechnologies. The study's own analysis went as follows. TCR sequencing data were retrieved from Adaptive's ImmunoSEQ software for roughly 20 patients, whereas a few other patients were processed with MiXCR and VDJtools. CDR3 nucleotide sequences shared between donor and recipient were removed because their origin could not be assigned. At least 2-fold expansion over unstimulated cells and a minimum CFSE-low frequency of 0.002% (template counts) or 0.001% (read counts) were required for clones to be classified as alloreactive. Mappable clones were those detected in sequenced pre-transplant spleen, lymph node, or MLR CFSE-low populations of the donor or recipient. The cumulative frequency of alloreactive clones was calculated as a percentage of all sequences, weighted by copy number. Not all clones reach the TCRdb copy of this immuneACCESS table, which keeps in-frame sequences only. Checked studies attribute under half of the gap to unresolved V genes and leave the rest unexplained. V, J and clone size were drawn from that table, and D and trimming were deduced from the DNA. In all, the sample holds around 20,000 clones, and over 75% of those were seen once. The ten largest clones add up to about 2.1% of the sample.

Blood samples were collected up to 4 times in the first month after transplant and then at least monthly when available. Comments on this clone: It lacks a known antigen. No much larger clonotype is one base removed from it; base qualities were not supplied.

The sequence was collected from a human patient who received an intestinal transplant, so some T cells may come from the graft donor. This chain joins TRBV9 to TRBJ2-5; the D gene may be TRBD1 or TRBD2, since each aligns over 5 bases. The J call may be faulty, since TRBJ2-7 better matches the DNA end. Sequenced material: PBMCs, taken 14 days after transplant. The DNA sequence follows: TGTGCCAGCAGCCCCCGGGACGGAGGCCACGAGCAGTACTTC. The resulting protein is CASSPRDGGHEQYF.